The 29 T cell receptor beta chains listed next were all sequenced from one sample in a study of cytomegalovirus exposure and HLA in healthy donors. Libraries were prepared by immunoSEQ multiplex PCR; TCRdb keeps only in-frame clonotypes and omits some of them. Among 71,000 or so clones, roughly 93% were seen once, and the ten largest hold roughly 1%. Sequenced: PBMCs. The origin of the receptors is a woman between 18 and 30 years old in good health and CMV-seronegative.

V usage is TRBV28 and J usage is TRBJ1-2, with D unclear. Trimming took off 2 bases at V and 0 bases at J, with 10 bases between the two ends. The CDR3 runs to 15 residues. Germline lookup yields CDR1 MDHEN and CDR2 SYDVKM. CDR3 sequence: CASSLGLTSNYGYTF. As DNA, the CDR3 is TGTGCCAGCAGTTTAGGACTTACCTCTAACTATGGCTACACCTTC.

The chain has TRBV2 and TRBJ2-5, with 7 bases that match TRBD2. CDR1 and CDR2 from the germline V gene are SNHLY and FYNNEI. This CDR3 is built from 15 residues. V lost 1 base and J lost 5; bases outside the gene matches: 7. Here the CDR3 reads CASSEVGGGTETQYF. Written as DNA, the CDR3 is TGTGCCAGCAGTGAAGTTGGGGGGGGGACGGAGACCCAGTACTTC.

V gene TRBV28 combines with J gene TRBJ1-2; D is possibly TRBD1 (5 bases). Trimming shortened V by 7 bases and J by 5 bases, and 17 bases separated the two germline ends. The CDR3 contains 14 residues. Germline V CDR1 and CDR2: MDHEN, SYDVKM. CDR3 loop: CASIQGNPLYGYTF. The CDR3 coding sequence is TGTGCCAGCATTCAGGGCAACCCACTTTATGGCTACACCTTC.

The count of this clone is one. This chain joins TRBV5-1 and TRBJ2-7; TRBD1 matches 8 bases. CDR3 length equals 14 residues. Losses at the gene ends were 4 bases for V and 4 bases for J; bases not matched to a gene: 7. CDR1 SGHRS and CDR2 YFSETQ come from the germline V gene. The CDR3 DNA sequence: TGCGCCAGCAGCAAGGGACAGGACTTGTACGAGCAGTACTTC. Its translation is CASSKGQDLYEQYF.

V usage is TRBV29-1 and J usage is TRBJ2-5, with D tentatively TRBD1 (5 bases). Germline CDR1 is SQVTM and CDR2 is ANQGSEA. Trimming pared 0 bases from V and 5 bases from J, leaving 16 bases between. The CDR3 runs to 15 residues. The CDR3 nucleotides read TGCAGCGTTGAAGATGTAAAGGGGCAGAAGGAGACCCAGTACTTC. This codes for CSVEDVKGQKETQYF.

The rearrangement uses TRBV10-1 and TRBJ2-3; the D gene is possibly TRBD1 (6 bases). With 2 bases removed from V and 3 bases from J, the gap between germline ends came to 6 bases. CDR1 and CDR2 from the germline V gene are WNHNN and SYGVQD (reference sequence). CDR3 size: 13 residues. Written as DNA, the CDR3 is TGCGCCAGCAGTGAGCAGGGGACAGATACGCAGTATTTT. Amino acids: CASSEQGTDTQYF.

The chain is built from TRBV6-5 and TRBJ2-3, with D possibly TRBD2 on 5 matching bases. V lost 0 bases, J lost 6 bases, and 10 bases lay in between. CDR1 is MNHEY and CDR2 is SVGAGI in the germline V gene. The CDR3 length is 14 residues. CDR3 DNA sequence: TGTGCCAGCAGTTACTCGAGGGAATCGGATACGCAGTATTTT. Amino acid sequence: CASSYSRESDTQYF.

This CDR3 is CASRGTSVDYSYNEQFF. The DNA of the CDR3 is TGTGCCAGTAGGGGGACTAGCGTTGATTATTCCTACAATGAGCAGTTCTTC. The chain is built from TRBV19 and TRBJ2-1; 10 bases line up with TRBD2. This CDR3 region has 17 residues. V was clipped by 6 bases and J by 1 base; unmatched bases: 9. CDR1 and CDR2 (germline): LNHDA, SQIVND (reference sequence).

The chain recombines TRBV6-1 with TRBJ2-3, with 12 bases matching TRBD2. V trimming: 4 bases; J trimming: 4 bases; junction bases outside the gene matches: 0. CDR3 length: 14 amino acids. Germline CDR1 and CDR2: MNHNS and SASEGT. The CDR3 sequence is CASSGLAGADTQYF. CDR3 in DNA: TGTGCCAGCAGTGGACTAGCGGGAGCAGATACGCAGTATTTT.

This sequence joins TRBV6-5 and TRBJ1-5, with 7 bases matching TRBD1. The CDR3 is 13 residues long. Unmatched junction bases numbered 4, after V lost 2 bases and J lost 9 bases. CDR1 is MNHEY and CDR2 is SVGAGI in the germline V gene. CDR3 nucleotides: TGTGCCAGCAGTTACGGGACAGCCATGCCCCAGCATTTT. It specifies CASSYGTAMPQHF.

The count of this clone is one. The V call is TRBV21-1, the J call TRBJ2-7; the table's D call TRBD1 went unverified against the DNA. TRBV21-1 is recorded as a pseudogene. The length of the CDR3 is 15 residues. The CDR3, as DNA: TGTGCCAGCAGGAAACGGGACAGGGACTCCTACGAGCAGTACTTC. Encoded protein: CASRKRDRDSYEQYF.

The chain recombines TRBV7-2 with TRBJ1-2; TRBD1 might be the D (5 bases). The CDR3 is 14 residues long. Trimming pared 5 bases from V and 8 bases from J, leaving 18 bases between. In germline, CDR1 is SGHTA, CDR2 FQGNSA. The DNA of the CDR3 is TGTGCCAGCAGCCCCTCCGCGGGGGGGTGGGGCTACACCTTC. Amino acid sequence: CASSPSAGGWGYTF.

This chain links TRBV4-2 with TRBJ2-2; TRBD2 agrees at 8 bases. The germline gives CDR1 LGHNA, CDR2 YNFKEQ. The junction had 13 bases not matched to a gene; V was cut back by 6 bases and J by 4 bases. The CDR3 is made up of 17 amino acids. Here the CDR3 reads CASSHMRAGDVTGELFF. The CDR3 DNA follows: TGTGCCAGCAGTCACATGAGAGCGGGAGATGTCACCGGGGAGCTGTTTTTT.

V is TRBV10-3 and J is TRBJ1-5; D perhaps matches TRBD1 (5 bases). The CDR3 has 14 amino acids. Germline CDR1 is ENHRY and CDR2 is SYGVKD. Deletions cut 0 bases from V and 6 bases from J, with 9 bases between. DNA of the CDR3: TGTGCCATCAGTGAGTCGACAGACGGTCAGCCCCAGCATTTT. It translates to CAISESTDGQPQHF.

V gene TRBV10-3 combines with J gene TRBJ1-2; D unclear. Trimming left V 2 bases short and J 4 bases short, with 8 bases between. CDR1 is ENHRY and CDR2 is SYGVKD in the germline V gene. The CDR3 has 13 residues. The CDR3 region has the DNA TGTGCCATCAGTGAGGAGGGCACCTATGGCTACACCTTC. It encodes CAISEEGTYGYTF.

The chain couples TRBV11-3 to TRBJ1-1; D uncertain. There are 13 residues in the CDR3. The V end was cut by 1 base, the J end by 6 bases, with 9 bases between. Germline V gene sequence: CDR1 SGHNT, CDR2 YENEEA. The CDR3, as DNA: TGTGCCAGCAGCTTAGCTCCTCGGGCTGAAGCTTTCTTT. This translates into CASSLAPRAEAFF.

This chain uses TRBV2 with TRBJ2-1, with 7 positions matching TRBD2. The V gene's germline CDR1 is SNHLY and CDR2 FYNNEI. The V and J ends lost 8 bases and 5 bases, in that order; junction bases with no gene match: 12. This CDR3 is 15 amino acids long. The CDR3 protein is CASDHLAVTHNEQFF. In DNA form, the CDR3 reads TGTGCCAGCGATCATCTAGCGGTAACCCACAATGAGCAGTTCTTC.

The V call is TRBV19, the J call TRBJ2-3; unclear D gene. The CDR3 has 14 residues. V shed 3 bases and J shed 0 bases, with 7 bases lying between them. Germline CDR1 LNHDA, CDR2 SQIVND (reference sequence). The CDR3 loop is CASSIFGSTDTQYF. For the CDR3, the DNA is TGTGCCAGTAGTATTTTCGGGAGCACAGATACGCAGTATTTT.

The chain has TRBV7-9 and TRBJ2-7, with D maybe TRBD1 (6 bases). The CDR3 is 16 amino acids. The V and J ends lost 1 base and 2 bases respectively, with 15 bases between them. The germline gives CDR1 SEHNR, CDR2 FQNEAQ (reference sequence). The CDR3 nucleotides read TGTGCCAGCAGCTTAGACCACAGGGATAAGACCTACGAGCAGTACTTC. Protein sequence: CASSLDHRDKTYEQYF.

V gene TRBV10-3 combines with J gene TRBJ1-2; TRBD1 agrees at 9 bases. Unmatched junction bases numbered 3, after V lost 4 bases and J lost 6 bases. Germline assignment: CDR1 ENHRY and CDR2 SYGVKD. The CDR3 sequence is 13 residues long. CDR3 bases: TGTGCCATCAGTGCACAGGGGGCGGATGGCTACACCTTC. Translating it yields CAISAQGADGYTF.

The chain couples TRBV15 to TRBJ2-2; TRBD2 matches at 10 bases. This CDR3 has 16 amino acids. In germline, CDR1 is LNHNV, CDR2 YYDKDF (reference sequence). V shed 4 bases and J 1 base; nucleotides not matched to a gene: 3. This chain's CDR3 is CATSTSGSRNTGELFF. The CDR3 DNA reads TGTGCCACCAGCACTAGCGGGAGTAGGAACACCGGGGAGCTGTTTTTT.

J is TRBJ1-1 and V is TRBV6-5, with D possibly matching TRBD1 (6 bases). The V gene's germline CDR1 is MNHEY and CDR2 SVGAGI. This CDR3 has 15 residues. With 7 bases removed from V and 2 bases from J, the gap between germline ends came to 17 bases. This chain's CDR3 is CASTGGMGANTEAFF. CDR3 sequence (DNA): TGTGCCAGCACGGGGGGGATGGGGGCCAACACTGAAGCTTTCTTT.

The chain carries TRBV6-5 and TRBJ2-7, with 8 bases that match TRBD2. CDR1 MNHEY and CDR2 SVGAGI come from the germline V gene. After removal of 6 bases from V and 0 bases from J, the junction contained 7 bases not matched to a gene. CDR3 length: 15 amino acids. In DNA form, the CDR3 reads TGTGCCAGCAGGCCTGGGAGCGGGAGCTCCTACGAGCAGTACTTC. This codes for CASRPGSGSSYEQYF.

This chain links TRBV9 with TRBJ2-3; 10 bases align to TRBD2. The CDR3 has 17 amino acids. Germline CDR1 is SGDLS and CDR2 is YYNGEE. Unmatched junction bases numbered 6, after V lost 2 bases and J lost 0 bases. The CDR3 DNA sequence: TGTGCCAGCAGCGTCCTAGCGGGGGCCCTTAGCACAGATACGCAGTATTTT. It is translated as CASSVLAGALSTDTQYF.

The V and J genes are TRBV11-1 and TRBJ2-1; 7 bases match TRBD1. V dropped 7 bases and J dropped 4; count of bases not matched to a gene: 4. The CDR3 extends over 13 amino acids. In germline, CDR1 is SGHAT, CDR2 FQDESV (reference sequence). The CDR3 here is CASTGTVYNEQFF. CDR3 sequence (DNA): TGTGCCAGCACAGGGACAGTTTACAATGAGCAGTTCTTC.

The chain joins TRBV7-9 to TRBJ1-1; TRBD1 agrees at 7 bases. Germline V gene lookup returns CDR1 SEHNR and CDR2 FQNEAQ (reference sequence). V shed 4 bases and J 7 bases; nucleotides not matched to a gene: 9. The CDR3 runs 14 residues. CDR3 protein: CASSSGGFEGEAFF. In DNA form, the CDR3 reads TGTGCCAGCAGCTCAGGGGGGTTTGAGGGTGAAGCTTTCTTT.

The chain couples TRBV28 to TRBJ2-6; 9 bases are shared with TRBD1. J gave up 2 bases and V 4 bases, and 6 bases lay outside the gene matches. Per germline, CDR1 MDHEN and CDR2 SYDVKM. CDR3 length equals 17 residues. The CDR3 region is CASSSPGQGTGANVLTF. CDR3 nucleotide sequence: TGTGCCAGCAGTTCCCCGGGACAGGGTACTGGGGCCAACGTCCTGACTTTC.

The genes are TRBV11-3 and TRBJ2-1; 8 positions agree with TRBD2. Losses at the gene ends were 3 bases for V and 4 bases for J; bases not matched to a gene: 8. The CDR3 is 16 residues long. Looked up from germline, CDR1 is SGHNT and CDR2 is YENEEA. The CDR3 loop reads CASSLTLAEPYNEQFF. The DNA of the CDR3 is TGTGCCAGCAGCTTGACACTAGCGGAACCGTACAATGAGCAGTTCTTC.

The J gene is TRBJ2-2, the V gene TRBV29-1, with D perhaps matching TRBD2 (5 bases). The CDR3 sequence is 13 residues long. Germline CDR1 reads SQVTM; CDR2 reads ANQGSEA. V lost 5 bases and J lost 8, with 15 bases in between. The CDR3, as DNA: TGCAGCGTTCCCGGACCCCCGGGAGGGGAGCTGTTTTTT. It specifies CSVPGPPGGELFF.